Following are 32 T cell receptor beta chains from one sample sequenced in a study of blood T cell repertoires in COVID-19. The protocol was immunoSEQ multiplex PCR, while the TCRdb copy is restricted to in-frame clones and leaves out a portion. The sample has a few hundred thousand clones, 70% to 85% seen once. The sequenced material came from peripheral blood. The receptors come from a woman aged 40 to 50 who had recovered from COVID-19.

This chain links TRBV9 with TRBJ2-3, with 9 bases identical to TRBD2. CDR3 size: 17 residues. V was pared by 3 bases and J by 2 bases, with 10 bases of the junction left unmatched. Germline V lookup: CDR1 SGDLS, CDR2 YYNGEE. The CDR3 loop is CASSDLAGPTITDTQYF. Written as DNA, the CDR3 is TGTGCCAGCAGCGATCTAGCGGGGCCAACAATCACAGATACGCAGTATTTT.

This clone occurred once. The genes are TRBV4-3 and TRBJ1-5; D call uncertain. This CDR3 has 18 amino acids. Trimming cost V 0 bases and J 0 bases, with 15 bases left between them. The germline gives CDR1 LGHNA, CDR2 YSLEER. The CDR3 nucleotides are TGCGCCAGCAGCCAAGATTTGAGTGGGCCCGGTAGCAATCAGCCCCAGCATTTT. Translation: CASSQDLSGPGSNQPQHF.

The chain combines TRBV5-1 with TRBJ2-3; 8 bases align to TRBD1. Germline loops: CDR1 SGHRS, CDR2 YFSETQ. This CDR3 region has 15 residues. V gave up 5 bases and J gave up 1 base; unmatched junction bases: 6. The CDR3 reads CASRTGAGGTDTQYF. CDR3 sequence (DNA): TGCGCCAGCAGGACAGGGGCCGGGGGCACAGATACGCAGTATTTT.

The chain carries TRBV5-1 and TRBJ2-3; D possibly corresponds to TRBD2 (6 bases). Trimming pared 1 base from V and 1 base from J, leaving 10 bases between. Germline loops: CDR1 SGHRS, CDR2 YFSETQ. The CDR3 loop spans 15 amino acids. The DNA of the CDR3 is TGCGCCAGCAGCTTGATAACGGGGGGCACAGATACGCAGTATTTT. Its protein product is CASSLITGGTDTQYF.

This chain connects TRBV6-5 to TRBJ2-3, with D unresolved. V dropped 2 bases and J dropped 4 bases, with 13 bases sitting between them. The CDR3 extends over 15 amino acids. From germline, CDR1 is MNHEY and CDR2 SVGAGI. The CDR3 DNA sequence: TGTGCCAGCAGTTACGTTCTCGGGTCGGCAGATACGCAGTATTTT. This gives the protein CASSYVLGSADTQYF.

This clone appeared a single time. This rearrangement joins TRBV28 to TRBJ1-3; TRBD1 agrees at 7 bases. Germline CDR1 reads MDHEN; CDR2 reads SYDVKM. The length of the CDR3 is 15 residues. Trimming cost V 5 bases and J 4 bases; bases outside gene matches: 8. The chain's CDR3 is CASSPPQTGGNTIYF. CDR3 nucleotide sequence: TGTGCCAGCAGTCCCCCTCAGACAGGGGGAAACACCATATATTTT.

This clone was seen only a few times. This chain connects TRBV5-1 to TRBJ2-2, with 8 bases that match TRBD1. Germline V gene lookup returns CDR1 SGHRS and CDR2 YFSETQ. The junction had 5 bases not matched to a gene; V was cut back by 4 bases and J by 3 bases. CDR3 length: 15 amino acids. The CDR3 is CASSLQTGDTGELFF. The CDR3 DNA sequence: TGCGCCAGCAGCCTACAGACAGGGGACACCGGGGAGCTGTTTTTT.

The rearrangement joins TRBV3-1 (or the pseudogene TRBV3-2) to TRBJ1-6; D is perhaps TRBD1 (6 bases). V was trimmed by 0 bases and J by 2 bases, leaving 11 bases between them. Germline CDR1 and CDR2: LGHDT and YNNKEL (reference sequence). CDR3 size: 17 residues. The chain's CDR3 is CASSQDTGSTYNSPLHF. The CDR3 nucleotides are TGTGCCAGCAGCCAAGATACAGGGAGCACCTATAATTCACCCCTCCACTTT.

CDR3 sequence reads: CASSLSGRGTTDTQYF. CDR3 bases: TGCGCCAGCAGCTTGTCGGGCAGGGGTACCACAGATACGCAGTATTTT. This sequence joins TRBV5-1 and TRBJ2-3; tentatively, D is TRBD1 (6 bases). Germline CDR1 is SGHRS and CDR2 is YFSETQ. CDR3 length: 16 amino acids. V lost 1 base to trimming and J lost 2 bases, with 14 bases between them.

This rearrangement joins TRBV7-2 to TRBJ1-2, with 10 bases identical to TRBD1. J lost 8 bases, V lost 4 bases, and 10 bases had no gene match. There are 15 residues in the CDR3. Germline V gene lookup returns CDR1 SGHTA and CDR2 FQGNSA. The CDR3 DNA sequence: TGTGCCAGCAGCTCAAGAGGGACAGGGGAACGGGGCTACACCTTC. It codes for CASSSRGTGERGYTF.

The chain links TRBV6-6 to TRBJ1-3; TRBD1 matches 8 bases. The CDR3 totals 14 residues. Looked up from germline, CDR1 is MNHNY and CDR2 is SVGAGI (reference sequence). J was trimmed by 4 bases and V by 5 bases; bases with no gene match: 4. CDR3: CASSQGARGNTIYF. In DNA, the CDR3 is TGTGCCAGCAGTCAGGGGGCGCGAGGAAACACCATATATTTT.

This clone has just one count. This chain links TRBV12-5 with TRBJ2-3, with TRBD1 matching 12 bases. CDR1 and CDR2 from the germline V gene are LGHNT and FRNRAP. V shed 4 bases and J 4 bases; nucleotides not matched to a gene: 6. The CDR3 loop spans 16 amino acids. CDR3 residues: CASGWGTGGAADTQYF. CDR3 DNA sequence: TGTGCTAGTGGTTGGGGGACAGGGGGCGCAGCAGATACGCAGTATTTT.

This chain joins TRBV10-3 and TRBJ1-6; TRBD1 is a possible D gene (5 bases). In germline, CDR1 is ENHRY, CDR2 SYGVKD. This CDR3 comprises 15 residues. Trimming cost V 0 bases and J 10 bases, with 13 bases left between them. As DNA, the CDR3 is TGTGCCATCAGTGAGTCTCAGGGCATAATGTCACCCCTCCACTTT. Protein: CAISESQGIMSPLHF.

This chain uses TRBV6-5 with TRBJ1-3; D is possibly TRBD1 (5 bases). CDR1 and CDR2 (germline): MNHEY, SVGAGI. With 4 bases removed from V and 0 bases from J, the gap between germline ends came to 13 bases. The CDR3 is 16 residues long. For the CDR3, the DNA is TGTGCCAGCAGTTCAGGACACGCACCCTCTGGAAACACCATATATTTT. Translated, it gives CASSSGHAPSGNTIYF.

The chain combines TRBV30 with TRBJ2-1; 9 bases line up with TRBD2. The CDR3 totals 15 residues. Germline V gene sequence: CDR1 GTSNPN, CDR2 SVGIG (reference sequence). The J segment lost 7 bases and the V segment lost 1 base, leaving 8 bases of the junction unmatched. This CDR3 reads CAWSALAGINNEQFF. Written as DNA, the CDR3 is TGTGCCTGGAGTGCCCTAGCGGGGATTAATAATGAGCAGTTCTTC.

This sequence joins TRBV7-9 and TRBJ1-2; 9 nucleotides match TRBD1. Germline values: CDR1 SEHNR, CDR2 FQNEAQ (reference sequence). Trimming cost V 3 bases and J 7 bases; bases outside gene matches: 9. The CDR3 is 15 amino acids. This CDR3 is CASSLSGTGTIGYTF. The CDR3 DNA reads TGTGCCAGCAGCTTGAGCGGGACAGGGACCATTGGCTACACCTTC.

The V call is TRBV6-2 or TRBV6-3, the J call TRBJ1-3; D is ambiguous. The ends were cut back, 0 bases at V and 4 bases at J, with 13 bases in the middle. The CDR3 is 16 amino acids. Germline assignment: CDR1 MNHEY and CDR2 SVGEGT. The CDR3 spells CASSYSPGFLGNTIYF. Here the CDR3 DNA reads TGTGCCAGCAGTTACTCGCCAGGATTCCTAGGAAACACCATATATTTT.

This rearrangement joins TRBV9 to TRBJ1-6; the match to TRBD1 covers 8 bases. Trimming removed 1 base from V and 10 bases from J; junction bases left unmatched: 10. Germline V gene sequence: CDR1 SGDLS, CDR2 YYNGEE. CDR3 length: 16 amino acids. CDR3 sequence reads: CASSVSTGTGPSPLHF. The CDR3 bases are TGTGCCAGCAGCGTATCGACCGGGACAGGTCCGTCACCCCTCCACTTT.

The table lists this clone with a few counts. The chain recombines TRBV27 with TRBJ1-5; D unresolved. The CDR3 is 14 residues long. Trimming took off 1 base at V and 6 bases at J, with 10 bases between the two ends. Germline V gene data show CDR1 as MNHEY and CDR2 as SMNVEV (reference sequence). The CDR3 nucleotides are TGTGCCAGCAGTTTATTTTCTGGTAGTCAGCCCCAGCATTTT. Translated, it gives CASSLFSGSQPQHF.

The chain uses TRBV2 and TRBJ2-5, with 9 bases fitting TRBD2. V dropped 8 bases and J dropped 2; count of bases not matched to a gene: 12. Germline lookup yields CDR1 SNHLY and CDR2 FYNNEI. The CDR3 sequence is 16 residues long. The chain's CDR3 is CASSRQAGGNQETQYF. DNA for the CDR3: TGTGCCAGCTCCCGTCAAGCGGGGGGAAATCAAGAGACCCAGTACTTC.

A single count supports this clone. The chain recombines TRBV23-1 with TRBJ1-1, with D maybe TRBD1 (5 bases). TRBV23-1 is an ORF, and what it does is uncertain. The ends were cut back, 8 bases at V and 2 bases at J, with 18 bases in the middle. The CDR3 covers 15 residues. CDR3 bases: TGCGCCAGCTCCCAATGGACAAGACTTAACACTGAAGCTTTCTTT. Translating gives CASSQWTRLNTEAFF.

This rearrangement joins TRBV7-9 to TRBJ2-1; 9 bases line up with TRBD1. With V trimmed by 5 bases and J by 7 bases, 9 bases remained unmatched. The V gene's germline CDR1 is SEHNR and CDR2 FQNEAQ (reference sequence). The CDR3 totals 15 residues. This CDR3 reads CASSPYGTGLNEQFF. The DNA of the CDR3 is TGTGCCAGCAGCCCGTACGGGACAGGGCTAAATGAGCAGTTCTTC. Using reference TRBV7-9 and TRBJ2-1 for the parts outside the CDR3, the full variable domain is DTGVSQNPRHKITKRGQNVTFRCDPISEHNRLYWYRQTLGQGPEFLTYFQNEAQLEKSRLLSDRFSAERPKGSFSTLEIQRTEQGDSAMYLCASSPYGTGLNEQFFGPGTRLTVL.

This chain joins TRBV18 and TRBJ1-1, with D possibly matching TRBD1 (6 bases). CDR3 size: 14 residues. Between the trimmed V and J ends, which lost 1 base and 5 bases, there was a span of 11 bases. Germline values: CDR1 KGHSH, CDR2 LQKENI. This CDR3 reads CASSPQTGRTEAFF. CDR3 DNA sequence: TGTGCCAGCTCACCACAAACAGGGCGTACTGAAGCTTTCTTT.

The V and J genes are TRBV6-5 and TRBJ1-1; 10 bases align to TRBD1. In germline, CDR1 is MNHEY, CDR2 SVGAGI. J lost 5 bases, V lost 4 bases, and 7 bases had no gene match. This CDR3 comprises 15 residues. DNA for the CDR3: TGTGCCAGCAGTTCAACCGGGACAGGGGTGACTGAAGCTTTCTTT. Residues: CASSSTGTGVTEAFF.

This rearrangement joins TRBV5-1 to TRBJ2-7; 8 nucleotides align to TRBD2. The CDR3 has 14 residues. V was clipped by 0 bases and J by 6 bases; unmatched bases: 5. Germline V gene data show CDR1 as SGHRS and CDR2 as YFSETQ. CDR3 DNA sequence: TGCGCCAGCAGCTTGGTTAGCGGGGCTCCCGAGCAGTACTTC. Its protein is CASSLVSGAPEQYF.

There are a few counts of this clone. The CDR3: CASRPNRQGEAFF. The CDR3 DNA follows: TGTGCCAGCAGACCCAATAGACAGGGCGAAGCTTTCTTT. The chain couples TRBV6-6 to TRBJ1-1; 7 nucleotides agree with TRBD1. V was clipped by 6 bases and J by 8 bases; unmatched bases: 9. The V gene's germline CDR1 is MNHNY and CDR2 SVGAGI (reference sequence). The CDR3 sequence is 13 residues long.

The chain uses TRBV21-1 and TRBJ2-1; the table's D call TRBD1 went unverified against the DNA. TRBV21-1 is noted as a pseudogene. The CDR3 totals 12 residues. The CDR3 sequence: CASIQAYNEQFF. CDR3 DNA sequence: TGTGCCAGCATTCAGGCGTACAATGAGCAGTTCTTC.

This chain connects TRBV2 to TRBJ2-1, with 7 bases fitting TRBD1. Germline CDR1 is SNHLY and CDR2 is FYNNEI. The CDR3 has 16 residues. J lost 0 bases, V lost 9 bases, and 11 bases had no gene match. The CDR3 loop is CARTDPGDSSYNEQFF. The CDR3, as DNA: TGTGCCAGAACCGACCCAGGGGACAGCTCCTACAATGAGCAGTTCTTC.

The CDR3 nucleotides are TGTGCCAGCAGCGTAGGTTCGGGACAGGGCTGGGAAAAACTGTTTTTT. It is translated as CASSVGSGQGWEKLFF. This sequence joins TRBV9 and TRBJ1-4; 9 nucleotides agree with TRBD1. This CDR3 has 16 residues. Unmatched junction bases numbered 8, after V lost 0 bases and J lost 8 bases. In germline, CDR1 is SGDLS, CDR2 YYNGEE.

As DNA, the CDR3 is TGTGCCAGCAGCTTAGGGGGACTAGCGGGGGATGAGCAGTTCTTC. Translation gives CASSLGGLAGDEQFF. The genes are TRBV7-2 and TRBJ2-1, with 14 bases that match TRBD2. The CDR3 consists of 15 residues. Germline-derived CDR1 and CDR2 are SGHTA and FQGNSA. The V and J ends lost 1 base and 8 bases, in that order; junction bases with no gene match: 1.

CDR3: CASRRPDGYTF. Written as DNA, the CDR3 is TGCGCCAGCAGACGCCCGGATGGCTACACCTTC. This rearrangement joins TRBV4-3 to TRBJ1-2; D call uncertain. The germline CDR1 and CDR2 sequences are LGHNA and YSLEER. The CDR3 has 11 residues. Trimming pared 6 bases from V and 6 bases from J, leaving 8 bases between.

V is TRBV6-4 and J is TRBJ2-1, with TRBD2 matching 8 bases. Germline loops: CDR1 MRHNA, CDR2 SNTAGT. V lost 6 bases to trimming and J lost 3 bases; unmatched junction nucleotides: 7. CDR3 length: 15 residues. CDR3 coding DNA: TGTGCCAGCAGGAGGGAGCGGGGGCTCTACAATGAGCAGTTCTTC. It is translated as CASRRERGLYNEQFF.